This passage covers 7 T cell receptor beta chains from one sample sequenced in a study of T cells in Graves' hyperthyroidism and ophthalmopathy (dated by TCRdb to about 2019). Libraries were constructed by multiplex PCR. The instrument was an Illumina HiSeq 2000. The TCR beta CDR3 regions were amplified from the RNA transcripts. The first round of RT-PCR for the TCR CDR3 was performed with the HTBI primer set and the Qiagen OneStep RT-PCR kit. In-frame beta chains were kept once TCRdb had trimmed the public reads at Q25 with fastp and called clones with MiXCR. Records with the same CDR3 protein are collapsed into one entry carrying the most frequent genes and DNA. The sample data list around 350,000 distinct CDR3 sequences, and approximately 19% of these were observed just once. About 3.5% of the sample rests with the top ten. The sequenced material came from blood. All receptors come from a young woman with Graves' hyperthyroidism.

The rearrangement links TRBV3-1 to TRBJ1-5; 8 bases align to TRBD1. This CDR3 region has 14 residues. The ends lost 4 bases at V and 5 bases at J; junction bases unmatched: 4. Germline-derived CDR1 and CDR2 are LGHDT and YNNKEL (reference sequence). CDR3 sequence: CASSRTGSHQPQHF. The CDR3 nucleotides are TGTGCCAGCAGCCGGACAGGGTCGCATCAGCCCCAGCATTTT.

This clonotype was seen repeatedly, ten times or more. The J gene is TRBJ1-1, the V gene TRBV3-1; no clear D. CDR3 size: 14 residues. V lost 1 base and J 0 bases, leaving 6 bases between the germline ends. Germline V gene sequence: CDR1 LGHDT, CDR2 YNNKEL (reference sequence). CDR3 loop: CASSQASLNTEAFF. CDR3 coding DNA: TGTGCCAGCAGCCAAGCCAGCCTGAACACTGAAGCTTTCTTT.

The chain is built from TRBV5-6 and TRBJ2-2, with D unresolved. CDR1 and CDR2 from the germline V gene are SGHDT and YYEEEE. Trimming shortened V by 5 bases and J by 0 bases, and 8 bases separated the two germline ends. The CDR3 runs 14 residues. The DNA for the CDR3 is TGTGCCAGCAGTTTTTACCCGAACACCGGGGAGCTGTTTTTT. Translation gives CASSFYPNTGELFF.

This clonotype came up many times. A much more abundant neighbour one base away suggests this may be a read error. The chain has TRBV6-1 and TRBJ1-5; 7 nucleotides match TRBD1. This CDR3 comprises 13 residues. The germline CDR1 and CDR2 sequences are MNHNS and SASEGT. Germline trimming cut 6 bases from V and 1 base from J; bases unmatched to any gene: 0. CDR3 amino acids: CASRQGSNQPQHF. The DNA of the CDR3 is TGTGCCAGCAGACAGGGGAGCAATCAGCCCCAGCATTTT.

Points on this clonotype: This may be a read error: a much more frequent sequence differs by one nucleotide. The chain joins TRBV6-1 to TRBJ1-1; TRBD1 agrees at 7 bases. The germline V gene encodes CDR1 MNHNS and CDR2 SASEGT. Trimming removed 3 bases from V and 1 base from J; junction bases left unmatched: 8. The CDR3 totals 16 residues. CDR3 coding DNA: TGTGCCAGCAGTGAGTTGGGGCAGGGGGGGAACACTGAAGCTTTCTTT. Its translation: CASSELGQGGNTEAFF.

Notes on this clonotype: A much larger clone lies one base from this, so it may be a read error. V and J are TRBV18 and TRBJ1-1; possibly TRBD1 for D (5 bases). The length of the CDR3 is 14 residues. Germline CDR1 reads KGHSH; CDR2 reads LQKENI. Here the CDR3 reads CASLRFGLDTEACF. In nucleotides, the CDR3 is TGTGCCAGCTTACGATTCGGTTTGGACACTGAAGCTTGCTTT.

V and J are TRBV24-1 and TRBJ2-7, with TRBD2 matching over 8 bases. Germline V CDR1 and CDR2: KGHDR, SFDVKD. J gave up 7 bases and V 4 bases, and 20 bases lay outside the gene matches. The CDR3 is made up of 18 amino acids. The CDR3 spells CATSDSGSPGALAGEQYF. The CDR3 coding sequence is TGTGCCACCAGTGACTCCGGGTCCCCTGGAGCTTTAGCGGGGGAGCAGTACTTC.